These 15 T cell receptor beta chains were all obtained from the same sample, sequenced in a study of identical twins. A single record per CDR3 protein comes from TCRdb applying MiXCR to the 5' RACE reads. The profile shows around 530,000 distinct CDR3 sequences, roughly 15% of them singletons. Separately, the same data were catalogued under a study of yellow fever vaccine responses in identical twins.

What was sequenced was CD4+ T cells sorted from blood. The receptors stem from a woman under 30 in good health.

This clonotype came up many times. V gene TRBV29-1 combines with J gene TRBJ2-7; TRBD2 matches 7 bases. Germline lookup yields CDR1 SQVTM and CDR2 ANQGSEA. V lost 6 bases, J lost 5 bases, and 13 bases stayed unmatched. CDR3 length: 14 residues. The CDR3 nucleotides read TGCAGCGTCGGGGGAGCGGCGGGAGTCAACGAGCAGTACTTC. Translated: CSVGGAAGVNEQYF.

The rearrangement links TRBV6-1 to TRBJ2-7; the match to TRBD2 covers 11 bases. CDR1 MNHNS and CDR2 SASEGT come from the germline V gene. The V gene end was trimmed by 6 bases and the J gene end by 3 bases; junction bases not matched to a gene: 10. CDR3 length: 16 residues. The CDR3 spells CASSSAGTSGFYEQYF. The DNA for the CDR3 is TGTGCCAGCAGCTCCGCCGGGACTAGCGGCTTCTACGAGCAGTACTTC.

J is TRBJ2-5 and V is TRBV29-1; D gene uncertain. The CDR3 covers 12 residues. Germline V gives CDR1 SQVTM, CDR2 ANQGSEA. Trimming shortened V by 1 base and J by 2 bases, and 5 bases separated the two germline ends. The DNA of the CDR3 is TGCAGCGTTGAAGCACGGCAAGAGACCCAGTACTTC. Translation: CSVEARQETQYF.

This clonotype was picked up a small number of times. The V gene is TRBV15, the J gene TRBJ2-6; D call uncertain. Looked up from germline, CDR1 is LNHNV and CDR2 is YYDKDF (reference sequence). CDR3 length equals 16 residues. Between the trimmed V and J ends, which lost 0 bases and 0 bases, there was a span of 6 bases. Here the CDR3 DNA reads TGTGCCACCAGCAGAGATATCCTCTCTGGGGCCAACGTCCTGACTTTC. The encoded protein is CATSRDILSGANVLTF.

The chain is built from TRBV12-3 or TRBV12-4 and TRBJ1-6; no definite D call. This CDR3 spans 13 amino acids. The V gene lost 5 bases and the J gene lost 3 bases, with 5 bases spanning the gap. CDR3 protein: CASSRDYNSPLHF. The CDR3 nucleotides read TGTGCCAGCAGTCGTGACTATAATTCACCCCTCCACTTT.

This clonotype has more than one count but fewer than ten. This chain links TRBV5-1 with TRBJ2-2, with D perhaps given as TRBD1 or TRBD2 (5 bases each). Germline values: CDR1 SGHRS, CDR2 YFSETQ. V was shortened by 3 bases and J by 2 bases, with 11 bases between the two germline ends. This CDR3 is built from 15 residues. The CDR3 DNA sequence: TGCGCCAGCAGCTCCCGGGACGGCAACACCGGGGAGCTGTTTTTT. It encodes CASSSRDGNTGELFF.

This clonotype has a handful of counts. The chain is built from TRBV4-1 and TRBJ2-1; 10 nucleotides align to TRBD2. The CDR3 extends over 15 amino acids. V was pared by 7 bases and J by 6 bases, with 9 bases of the junction left unmatched. CDR1 MGHRA and CDR2 YSYEKL come from the germline V gene. The CDR3: CASNDPRTSGNEQFF. CDR3 DNA sequence: TGCGCCAGCAACGACCCCCGGACTAGCGGCAATGAGCAGTTCTTC.

The table lists this clonotype with a few counts. This sequence joins TRBV7-2 and TRBJ2-1; TRBD2 might be the D (6 bases). Germline V lookup: CDR1 SGHTA, CDR2 FQGNSA. The ends were cut back, 1 base at V and 8 bases at J, with 12 bases in the middle. The CDR3 extends over 14 amino acids. CDR3 sequence reads: CASSLVGGVDEQFF. CDR3 coding DNA: TGTGCCAGCAGCTTAGTGGGGGGAGTAGATGAGCAGTTCTTC.

The chain is built from TRBV18 and TRBJ2-7, with a weak D call TRBD2 (5 bases). V shed 3 bases and J shed 2 bases, with 8 bases lying between them. This CDR3 has 13 residues. The V gene's germline CDR1 is KGHSH and CDR2 LQKENI. CDR3 sequence: CASSPSGTYEQYV. The DNA of the CDR3 is TGTGCCAGCTCACCGAGCGGTACCTACGAGCAGTACGTC.

This clonotype was seen a handful of times. The CDR3 region has the DNA TGTGCCAGCAGACATCGGGACAAAGATTGGGAGGAAACCTTC. Translating gives CASRHRDKDWEETF. The gene calls are TRBV25-1 and TRBJ1-2; a weak D match, TRBD1 (6 bases). V lost 6 bases and J lost 14, with 25 bases in between. Germline V gene lookup returns CDR1 MGHDK and CDR2 SYGVNS. The CDR3 is 14 residues long.

This clonotype has only a few counts. This chain uses TRBV12-3 or TRBV12-4 with TRBJ1-3, with D uncertain. The CDR3 sequence is 13 residues long. Trimming shortened V by 4 bases and J by 1 base, and 5 bases separated the two germline ends. CDR3 DNA: TGTGCCAGCAGTTGGGGTTCTGGAAACACCATATATTTT. Translation gives CASSWGSGNTIYF.

The chain combines TRBV25-1 with TRBJ1-1; D is possibly TRBD1 (5 bases). The CDR3 consists of 13 residues. V lost 5 bases, J lost 7 bases, and 14 bases lay in between. CDR1 and CDR2 from the germline V gene are MGHDK and SYGVNS. The CDR3 region has the DNA TGTGCCAGCAGTACGGGGCTAAGTAGTGAAGCTTTCTTT. It translates to CASSTGLSSEAFF.

This clonotype has only a few counts. The chain links TRBV20-1 to TRBJ1-5; D is undetermined. V dropped 5 bases and J dropped 0 bases, with 11 bases sitting between them. Per the germline V gene, CDR1 is DFQATT and CDR2 is SNEGSKA (reference sequence). The CDR3 runs 14 residues. The DNA for the CDR3 is TGCAGTGCTCGCGACAAAAATAGCAATCAGCCCCAGCATTTT. Protein: CSARDKNSNQPQHF.

The V and J genes are TRBV28 and TRBJ2-3; 9 nucleotides match TRBD2. Per the germline V gene, CDR1 is MDHEN and CDR2 is SYDVKM. J gave up 6 bases and V 5 bases, and 15 bases lay outside the gene matches. CDR3 length: 17 amino acids. Here the CDR3 DNA reads TGTGCCAGCAGTCCACCCCTGGCGGGGGGGCCCGGGGATACGCAGTATTTT. It encodes CASSPPLAGGPGDTQYF.

This clonotype was counted a few times. This chain links TRBV12-3 or TRBV12-4 with TRBJ2-1, with D possibly being TRBD1 (5 bases). The length of the CDR3 is 17 residues. With 2 bases removed from V and 4 bases from J, the gap between germline ends came to 18 bases. The CDR3 DNA follows: TGTGCCAGCAGTTTAAACAGGTGGGGCGAAGGGTACAATGAGCAGTTCTTC. This translates into CASSLNRWGEGYNEQFF.